The rows below give T cell receptor beta chains drawn from one sample of a study of blood T cell repertoires in COVID-19. Repertoires were generated with immunoSEQ multiplex PCR, while TCRdb's copy carries only in-frame clones and drops some. The sample consists of about 110,000 clones, roughly 87% of them appearing once. The material sequenced was peripheral blood. Receptors were obtained from a human donor in a cohort sampled during active COVID-19. CDR3s include the opening cysteine and the closing phenylalanine or tryptophan. D genes are given only for firm matches. Size is stated for part of the rows, as once, few or many counts, or as a class when the clone is expanded.

D gene,J gene,V gene,clone size,CDR3 DNA,CDR3 protein
.,TRBJ2-2,TRBV12-3/TRBV12-4,.,TGTGCCAGCAGCCACGGGGTAGCAGCGGAGCTGTTTTTT,CASSHGVAAELFF
TRBD2,TRBJ2-3,TRBV6-4,.,TGTGCCAGCAGTGTAGCGGGAGGGACAGATACGCAGTATTTT,CASSVAGGTDTQYF
.,TRBJ1-2,TRBV5-1,.,TGCGCCAGCAGCTTTGACAGTAACTATGGCTACACCTTC,CASSFDSNYGYTF
TRBD1,TRBJ1-1,TRBV19,.,TGTGCCAGTAGTGAGGACAGGGCGGTGTTACAGAACACTGAAGCTTTCTTT,CASSEDRAVLQNTEAFF
.,TRBJ2-7,TRBV9,.,TGTGCCAGCAGCGTAGGGGACACCCGGTACGAGCAGTACTTC,CASSVGDTRYEQYF
TRBD2,TRBJ2-1,TRBV5-1,.,TGCGCCAGCAGCAGTAGCGGGAGTTCGAACAATGAGCAGTTCTTC,CASSSSGSSNNEQFF
TRBD1,TRBJ1-2,TRBV19,.,TGTGCCAGTACTTTTGGGACGGACAGGAACTATGGCTACACCTTC,CASTFGTDRNYGYTF
TRBD1,TRBJ1-6,TRBV7-2,.,TGTGCCAGCAGCTTCACAGGGGGCTATAATTCACCCCTCCACTTT,CASSFTGGYNSPLHF
TRBD2,TRBJ2-7,TRBV6-5,.,TGTGCCAGCAGTTCGATGGGACTACGCTCCTACGAGCAGTACTTC,CASSSMGLRSYEQYF
TRBD1,TRBJ1-1,TRBV7-6,.,TGTGCCAGCAGCTTAGGGGGCGGAGGGGGCGCCTCTGAAGCTTTCTTT,CASSLGGGGGASEAFF
.,TRBJ2-1,TRBV15,.,TGTGCCACCAGCAGAGCCGCGGGATATGAGCAGTTCTTC,CATSRAAGYEQFF
TRBD1,TRBJ1-5,TRBV7-9,.,TGTGCCAGTTCGGGACAGGACATTTATCAGCCCCAGCATTTT,CASSGQDIYQPQHF
.,TRBJ1-6,TRBV6-6,once,TGTGCCAGCAGTTATGGAGGGCGGACCTATAATTCACCCCTCCACTTT,CASSYGGRTYNSPLHF
TRBD1,TRBJ1-1,TRBV30,.,TGTGCCTGGAGTCGACAGGGTCGGGGTCCGGCTTTCTTT,CAWSRQGRGPAFF
TRBD1,TRBJ2-7,TRBV11-3,.,TGTGCCAGCAGCTTATATCCGGGACAGGGGGAGCGTTGGCGCTACGAGCAGTACTTC,CASSLYPGQGERWRYEQYF
TRBD2,TRBJ2-5,TRBV13,once,TGTGCCAGCAGCCCCCCGGCTAGCGGGAGCCAAGAGACCCAGTACTTC,CASSPPASGSQETQYF
.,TRBJ1-4,TRBV4-3,.,TGCGCCAGCAGCCCAGGGGTGAATAATGAAAAACTGTTTTTT,CASSPGVNNEKLFF
TRBD2,TRBJ2-3,TRBV9,.,TGTGCCAGCAGCCCGAGACTAGCTTCGGCGGATACGCAGTATTTT,CASSPRLASADTQYF
.,TRBJ2-4,TRBV5-5,.,TGTGCCAGCAGCAAGGACATAGCCCCCCTGGCCAAAAACATTCAGTACTTC,CASSKDIAPLAKNIQYF
.,TRBJ1-1,TRBV4-3,.,TGCGCCAGCAGCCATCGCGGGGGGGAAAGAGCCACTGAAGCTTTCTTT,CASSHRGGERATEAFF
.,TRBJ2-3,TRBV6-2/TRBV6-3,.,TGTGCCAGCAGCCCCCAGGCGGGGCGAACAGATACGCAGTATTTT,CASSPQAGRTDTQYF
TRBD2,TRBJ2-1,TRBV11-2,once,TGTGCCACCGTCCTCGGGGAGGGCTCCTACAATGAGCAGTTCTTC,CATVLGEGSYNEQFF
.,TRBJ1-1,TRBV5-1,.,TGCGCCAGCAGCTTCAGGGATGAAGGCACTGAAGCTTTCTTT,CASSFRDEGTEAFF
.,TRBJ1-1,TRBV13,.,TGTGCCAGCAGCTTAGGCCTTGAGCTAGCTTTCTTT,CASSLGLELAFF
.,TRBJ1-5,TRBV28,.,TGTGCCAGCGGAGGGGGGGGCAATCAGCCCCAGCATTTT,CASGGGGNQPQHF
TRBD2,TRBJ2-1,TRBV7-2,.,TGTGCCAGCAGCCCCCGACTAGCGTTAAGCTCCTACAATGAGCAGTTCTTC,CASSPRLALSSYNEQFF
.,TRBJ1-2,TRBV19,.,TGTGCCAGTAGTATGACGGGGTTTGATGGCTACACCTTC,CASSMTGFDGYTF
.,TRBJ1-2,TRBV28,few,TGTGCCAGCAAGGACACGAACTATGGCTACACCTTC,CASKDTNYGYTF